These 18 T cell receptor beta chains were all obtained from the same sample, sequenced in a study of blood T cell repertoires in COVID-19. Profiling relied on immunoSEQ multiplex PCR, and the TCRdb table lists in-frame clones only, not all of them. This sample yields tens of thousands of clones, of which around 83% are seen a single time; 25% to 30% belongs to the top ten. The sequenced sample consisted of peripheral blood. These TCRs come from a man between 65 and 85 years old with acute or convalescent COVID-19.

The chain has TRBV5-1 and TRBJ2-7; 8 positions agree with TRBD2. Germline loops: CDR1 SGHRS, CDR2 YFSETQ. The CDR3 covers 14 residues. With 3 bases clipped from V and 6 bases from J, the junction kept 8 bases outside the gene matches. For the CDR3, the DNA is TGCGCCAGCAGCTCCAGCGGGGGCTTTCGCGAGCAGTACTTC. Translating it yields CASSSSGGFREQYF.

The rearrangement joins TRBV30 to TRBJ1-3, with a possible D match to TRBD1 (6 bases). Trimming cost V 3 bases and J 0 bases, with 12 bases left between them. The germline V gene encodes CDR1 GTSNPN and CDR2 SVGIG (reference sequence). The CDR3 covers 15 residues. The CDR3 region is CAWRSRTASGNTIYF. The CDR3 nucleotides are TGTGCCTGGAGATCCCGGACAGCCTCTGGAAACACCATATATTTT.

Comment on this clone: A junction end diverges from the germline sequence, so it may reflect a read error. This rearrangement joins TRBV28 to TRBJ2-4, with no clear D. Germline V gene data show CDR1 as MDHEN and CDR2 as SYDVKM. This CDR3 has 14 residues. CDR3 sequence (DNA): TGTGCCAGCAGCCGCCCCGTTCATAACACCCTTTTGTCCTTC. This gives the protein CASSRPVHNTLLSF.

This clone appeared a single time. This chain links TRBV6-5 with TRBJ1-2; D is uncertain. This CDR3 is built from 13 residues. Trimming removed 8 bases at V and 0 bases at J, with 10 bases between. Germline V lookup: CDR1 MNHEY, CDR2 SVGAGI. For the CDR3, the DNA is TGTGCCAGCGGCGGGCTACCTAACTATGGCTACACCTTC. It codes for CASGGLPNYGYTF.

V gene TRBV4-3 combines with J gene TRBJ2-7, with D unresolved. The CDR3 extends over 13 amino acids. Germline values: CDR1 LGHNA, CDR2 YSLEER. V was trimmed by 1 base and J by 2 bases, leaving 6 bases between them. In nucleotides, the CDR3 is TGCGCCAGCAGCCAAGCCGGTGCCTACGAGCAGTACTTC. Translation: CASSQAGAYEQYF.

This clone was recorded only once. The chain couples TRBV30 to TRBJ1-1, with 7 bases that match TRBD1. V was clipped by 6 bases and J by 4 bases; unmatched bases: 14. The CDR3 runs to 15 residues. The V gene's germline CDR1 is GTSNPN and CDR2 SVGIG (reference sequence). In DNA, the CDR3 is TGTGCCTGTCGTATGCCCGGTCAGGGGGGCACTGAAGCTTTCTTT. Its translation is CACRMPGQGGTEAFF. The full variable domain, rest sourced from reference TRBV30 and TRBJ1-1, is SQTIHQWPATLVQPVGSPLSLECTVEGTSNPNLYWYRQAAGRGLQLLFYSVGIGQISSEVPQNLSASRPQDRQFILSSKKLLLSDSGFYLCACRMPGQGGTEAFFGQGTRLTVV.

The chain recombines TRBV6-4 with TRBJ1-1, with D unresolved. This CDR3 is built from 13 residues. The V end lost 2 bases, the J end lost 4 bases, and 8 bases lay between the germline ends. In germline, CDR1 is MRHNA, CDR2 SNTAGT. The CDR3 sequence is CASSDHRGTEAFF. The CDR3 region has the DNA TGTGCCAGCAGTGACCACCGGGGCACTGAAGCTTTCTTT.

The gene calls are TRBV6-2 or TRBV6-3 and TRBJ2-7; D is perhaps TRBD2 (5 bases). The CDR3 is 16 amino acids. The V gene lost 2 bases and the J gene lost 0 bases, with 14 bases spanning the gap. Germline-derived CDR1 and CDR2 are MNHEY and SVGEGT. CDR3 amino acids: CASSYQLEKPSYEQYF. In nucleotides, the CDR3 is TGTGCCAGCAGTTACCAACTAGAGAAACCCTCCTACGAGCAGTACTTC.

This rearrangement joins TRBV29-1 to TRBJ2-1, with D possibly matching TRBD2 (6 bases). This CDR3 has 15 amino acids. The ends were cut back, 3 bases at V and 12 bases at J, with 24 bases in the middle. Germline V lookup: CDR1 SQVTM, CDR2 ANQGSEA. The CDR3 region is CSVEDERVYNDGQFF. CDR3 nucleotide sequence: TGCAGCGTTGAGGACGAGCGGGTCTACAATGACGGGCAGTTCTTC.

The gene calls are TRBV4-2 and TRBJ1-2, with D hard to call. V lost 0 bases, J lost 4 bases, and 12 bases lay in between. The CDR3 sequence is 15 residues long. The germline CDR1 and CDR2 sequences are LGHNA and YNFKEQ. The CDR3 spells CASSQEPRGGYGYTF. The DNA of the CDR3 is TGTGCCAGCAGCCAAGAGCCCAGAGGTGGCTATGGCTACACCTTC.

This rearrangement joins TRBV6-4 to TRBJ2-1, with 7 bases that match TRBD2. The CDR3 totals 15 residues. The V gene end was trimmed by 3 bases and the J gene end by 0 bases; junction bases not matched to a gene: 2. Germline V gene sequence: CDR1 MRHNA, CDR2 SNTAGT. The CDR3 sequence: CASSETSLSYNEQFF. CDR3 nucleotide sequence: TGTGCCAGCAGTGAGACTAGCCTCTCCTACAATGAGCAGTTCTTC.

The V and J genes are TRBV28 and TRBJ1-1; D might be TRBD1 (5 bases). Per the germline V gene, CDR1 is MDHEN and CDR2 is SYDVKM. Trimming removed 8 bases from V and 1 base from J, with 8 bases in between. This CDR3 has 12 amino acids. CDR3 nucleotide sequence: TGTGCCAGCGGCGGGACGAACACTGAAGCTTTCTTT. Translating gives CASGGTNTEAFF.

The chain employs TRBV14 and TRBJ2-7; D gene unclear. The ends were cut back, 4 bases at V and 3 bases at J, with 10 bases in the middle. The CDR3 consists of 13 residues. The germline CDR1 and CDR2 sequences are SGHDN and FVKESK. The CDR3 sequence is CASSRQFRYEQYF. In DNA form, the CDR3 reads TGTGCCAGCAGCCGGCAGTTCCGCTACGAGCAGTACTTC.

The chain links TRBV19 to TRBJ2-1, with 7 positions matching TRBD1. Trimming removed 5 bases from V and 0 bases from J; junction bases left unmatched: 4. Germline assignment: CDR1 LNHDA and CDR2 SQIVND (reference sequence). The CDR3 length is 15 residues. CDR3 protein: CASSSTGISYNEQFF. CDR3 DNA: TGTGCCAGTAGTTCGACAGGGATCTCCTACAATGAGCAGTTCTTC.

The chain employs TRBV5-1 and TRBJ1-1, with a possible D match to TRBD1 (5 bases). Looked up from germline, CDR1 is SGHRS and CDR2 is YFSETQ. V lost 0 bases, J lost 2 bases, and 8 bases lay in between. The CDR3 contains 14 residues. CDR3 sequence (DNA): TGCGCCAGCAGCTTGGTGGGGCCAAACACTGAAGCTTTCTTT. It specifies CASSLVGPNTEAFF.

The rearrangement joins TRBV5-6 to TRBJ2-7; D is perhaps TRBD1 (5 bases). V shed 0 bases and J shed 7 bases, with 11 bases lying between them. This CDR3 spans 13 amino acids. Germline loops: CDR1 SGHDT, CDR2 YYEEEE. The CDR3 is CASSLVVGAEQYF. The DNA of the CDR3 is TGTGCCAGCAGCTTGGTCGTAGGGGCTGAGCAGTACTTC.

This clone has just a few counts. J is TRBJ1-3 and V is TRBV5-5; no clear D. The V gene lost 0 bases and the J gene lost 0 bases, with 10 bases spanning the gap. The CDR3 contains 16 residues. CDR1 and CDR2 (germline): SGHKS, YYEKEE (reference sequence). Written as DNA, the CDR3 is TGTGCCAGCAGCTTGGGAGACACCGGCTCTGGAAACACCATATATTTT. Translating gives CASSLGDTGSGNTIYF.

CDR3 bases: TGTGCCACCAGCAGAGGGCTAGCGGGAGTATTATACAATGAGCAGTTCTTC. Translated: CATSRGLAGVLYNEQFF. The V and J genes are TRBV15 and TRBJ2-1, with 10 bases aligning to TRBD2. Per the germline V gene, CDR1 is LNHNV and CDR2 is YYDKDF (reference sequence). The CDR3 spans 17 residues. After removal of 1 base from V and 4 bases from J, the junction contained 7 bases not matched to a gene.